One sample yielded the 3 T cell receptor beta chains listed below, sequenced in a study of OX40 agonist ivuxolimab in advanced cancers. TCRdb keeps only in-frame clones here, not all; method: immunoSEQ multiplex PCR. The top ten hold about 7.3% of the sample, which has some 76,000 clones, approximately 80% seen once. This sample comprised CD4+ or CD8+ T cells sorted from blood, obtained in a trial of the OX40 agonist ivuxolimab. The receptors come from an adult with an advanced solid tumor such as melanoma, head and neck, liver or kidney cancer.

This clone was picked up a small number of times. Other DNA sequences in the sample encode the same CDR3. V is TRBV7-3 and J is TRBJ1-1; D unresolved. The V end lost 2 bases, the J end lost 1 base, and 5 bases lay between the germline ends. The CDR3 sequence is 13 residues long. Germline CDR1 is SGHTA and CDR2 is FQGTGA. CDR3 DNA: TGTGCCAGCAGCTTAGGAACGAACACTGAAGCTTTCTTT. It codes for CASSLGTNTEAFF.

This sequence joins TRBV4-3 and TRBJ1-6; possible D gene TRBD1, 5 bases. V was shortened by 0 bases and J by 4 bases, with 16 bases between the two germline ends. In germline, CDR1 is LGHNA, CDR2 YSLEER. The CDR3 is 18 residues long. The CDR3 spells CASSQELARAVYNSPLHF. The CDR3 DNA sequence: TGCGCCAGCAGCCAAGAGTTGGCCAGGGCGGTTTATAATTCACCCCTCCACTTT.

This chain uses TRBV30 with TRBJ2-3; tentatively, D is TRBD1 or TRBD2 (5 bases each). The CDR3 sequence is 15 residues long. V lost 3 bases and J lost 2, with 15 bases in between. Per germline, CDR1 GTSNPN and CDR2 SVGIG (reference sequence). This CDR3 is CAWRRRDRSTDTQYF. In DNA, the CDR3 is TGTGCCTGGAGACGCCGGGACCGTTCCACAGATACGCAGTATTTT.